Below, 6 T cell receptor beta chains from the same sample are listed, as sequenced in a study of blood T cell repertoires in COVID-19. Clones were sequenced by immunoSEQ multiplex PCR, and TCRdb holds only the in-frame ones, with some missing. The sample lists more than 15,000 clones; roughly nine tenths were seen once. The material sequenced was peripheral blood. The receptors stem from a man aged 60 to 69 with acute or convalescent COVID-19.

This chain joins TRBV6-6 and TRBJ1-2, with TRBD1 as a possible D gene (6 bases). This CDR3 has 14 residues. Trimming removed 7 bases at V and 1 base at J, with 13 bases between. Germline V gene data show CDR1 as MNHNY and CDR2 as SVGAGI (reference sequence). The CDR3 nucleotides are TGTGCCAGCAACATACAGGGCTTTAACTATGGCTACACCTTC. It yields the protein CASNIQGFNYGYTF.

This clone was observed a few times. The chain carries TRBV4-1 and TRBJ2-1, with 7 bases lining up with TRBD1. CDR1 is MGHRA, CDR2 YSYEKL, per germline. CDR3 length: 15 residues. The trim removed 1 base at V and 2 bases at J, leaving 2 bases unmatched. CDR3 in DNA: TGCGCCAGCAGCCAAGGTGGGACAGCCTACAATGAGCAGTTCTTC. This sequence encodes CASSQGGTAYNEQFF.

This clone has just one count. The gene calls are TRBV4-2 and TRBJ1-6; TRBD1 might be the D (5 bases). The germline V gene has CDR1 LGHNA and CDR2 YNFKEQ. This CDR3 region has 15 residues. Trimming took off 0 bases at V and 8 bases at J, with 11 bases between the two ends. The DNA of the CDR3 is TGTGCCAGCAGCCAAGATAAGGGAGGGGATTCACCCCTCCACTTT. Protein: CASSQDKGGDSPLHF.

Regarding this clone: Compared with germline, one end of the junction differs, possibly owing to a read error. The rearrangement links TRBV7-9 to TRBJ1-6; TRBD1 agrees at 9 bases. This CDR3 has 15 amino acids. Germline V gene sequence: CDR1 SEHNR, CDR2 FQNEAQ (reference sequence). The CDR3 sequence is CASSLDGTGNSPLHF. CDR3 DNA sequence: TGTGCCAGCAGTTTAGACGGGACAGGGAATTCACCCCTCCACTTT.

The chain recombines TRBV6-5 with TRBJ1-5; D is unresolved. Germline V lookup: CDR1 MNHEY, CDR2 SVGAGI. With 4 bases removed from V and 3 bases from J, the gap between germline ends came to 7 bases. The CDR3 covers 13 residues. This CDR3 is CASSFGLNQPQHF. The CDR3 coding sequence is TGTGCCAGCAGTTTTGGGCTCAATCAGCCCCAGCATTTT.

This chain's CDR3 is CASSQAGGLTDTQYF. The DNA for the CDR3 is TGTGCCAGCAGTCAAGCGGGGGGGTTGACAGATACGCAGTATTTT. V usage is TRBV7-3 and J usage is TRBJ2-3; TRBD2 matches 10 bases. With V trimmed by 6 bases and J by 3 bases, 6 bases remained unmatched. CDR1 and CDR2 (germline): SGHTA, FQGTGA. The CDR3 spans 15 residues. Full variable domain (outside the CDR3, taken from reference TRBV7-3 and TRBJ2-3): GAGVSQTPSNKVTEKGKYVELRCDPISGHTALYWYRQSLGQGPEFLIYFQGTGAADDSGLPNDRFFAVRPEGSVSTLKIQRTERGDSAVYLCASSQAGGLTDTQYFGPGTRLTVL.